Shown below are 27 T cell receptor beta chains from a single sample sequenced in a study of blood T cell repertoires in COVID-19. Sequencing used immunoSEQ multiplex PCR; TCRdb keeps in-frame clones, though not all of them. In the table there are under 85,000 clones, more than 60% of which are singletons. Sample: peripheral blood. The receptor source for this set is a woman over 75 with active or convalescent COVID-19.

The genes are TRBV27 and TRBJ1-1; 8 bases line up with TRBD1. V dropped 3 bases and J dropped 5; count of bases not matched to a gene: 17. The length of the CDR3 is 18 residues. The germline gives CDR1 MNHEY, CDR2 SMNVEV (reference sequence). CDR3 in amino acids: CASSFRRTGTEVVTEAFF. CDR3 DNA: TGTGCCAGCAGTTTCCGCCGGACAGGGACGGAAGTGGTTACTGAAGCTTTCTTT.

In its sample, this clone was seen a few times. The J gene is TRBJ1-4, the V gene TRBV2; D uncertain. Germline CDR1 reads SNHLY; CDR2 reads FYNNEI. The V end was cut by 2 bases, the J end by 6 bases, with 4 bases between. The CDR3 contains 12 residues. CDR3 nucleotide sequence: TGTGCCAGCAGTGAATCCTATGAAAAACTGTTTTTT. Amino acid sequence: CASSESYEKLFF.

The chain links TRBV27 to TRBJ2-1; perhaps TRBD1 as D (5 bases). The ends were cut back, 4 bases at V and 12 bases at J, with 19 bases in the middle. CDR3 length equals 14 residues. CDR1 is MNHEY and CDR2 is SMNVEV in the germline V gene (reference sequence). CDR3: CASSSQSLRVGQFF. The CDR3 DNA reads as TGTGCCAGCAGTTCGCAATCACTCAGGGTCGGGCAGTTCTTC.

The chain combines TRBV7-2 with TRBJ2-7, with D possibly matching TRBD1 (6 bases). The germline CDR1 and CDR2 sequences are SGHTA and FQGNSA. V was shortened by 4 bases and J by 2 bases, with 12 bases between the two germline ends. This CDR3 has 14 residues. CDR3 amino acids: CASSYRTVPYEQYF. CDR3 sequence (DNA): TGTGCCAGCAGCTACAGGACAGTCCCCTACGAGCAGTACTTC.

This chain joins TRBV5-4 and TRBJ1-3; no firm D call. V lost 4 bases to trimming and J lost 3 bases, with 14 bases between them. The CDR3 is made up of 15 amino acids. CDR1 is SGHNT, CDR2 YYREEE, per germline (reference sequence). This chain's CDR3 is CASSLPSGGGNTIYF. For the CDR3, the DNA is TGTGCCAGCAGCCTGCCTTCTGGCGGTGGAAACACCATATATTTT.

A remark on this clone: Other DNA sequences of this sample code for an identical CDR3. The rearrangement joins TRBV7-8 to TRBJ2-6, with 7 bases fitting TRBD1. Germline assignment: CDR1 SGHVS and CDR2 FQNEAQ. Trimming at V came to 4 bases and at J to 0 bases, leaving 6 bases not matched to a gene. The CDR3 has 17 amino acids. CDR3 DNA: TGTGCCAGCAGCTGGGACAGATTCCACTCTGGGGCCAACGTCCTGACTTTC. Protein product: CASSWDRFHSGANVLTF.

The V call is TRBV18, the J call TRBJ1-4, with no clear D. The V gene's germline CDR1 is KGHSH and CDR2 LQKENI. V was pared by 2 bases and J by 0 bases, with 10 bases between. The CDR3 spans 16 residues. The CDR3 is CASSPSASATNEKLFF. The CDR3 nucleotides are TGTGCCAGCTCACCATCAGCGTCTGCAACTAATGAAAAACTGTTTTTT.

CDR3 in amino acids: CATSRAGSTGELFF. As DNA, the CDR3 is TGTGCCACCAGCAGAGCGGGGAGCACCGGGGAGCTGTTTTTT. The chain has TRBV15 and TRBJ2-2, with a tentative D call TRBD2 (5 bases). CDR3 length: 14 residues. Germline V CDR1 and CDR2: LNHNV, YYDKDF (reference sequence). V was shortened by 1 base and J by 4 bases, with 7 bases between the two germline ends.

The chain combines TRBV7-8 with TRBJ1-2; 8 nucleotides align to TRBD1. The CDR3 is 12 residues long. The J segment lost 14 bases and the V segment lost 5 bases, leaving 10 bases of the junction unmatched. Looked up from germline, CDR1 is SGHVS and CDR2 is FQNEAQ. CDR3 DNA: TGTGCCAGCAGCCCCCGGGACAGGTCTTGGACCTTC. Protein sequence: CASSPRDRSWTF.

This chain joins TRBV5-4 and TRBJ2-1; tentatively, D is TRBD2 (5 bases). Germline V gene sequence: CDR1 SGHNT, CDR2 YYREEE (reference sequence). The CDR3 runs to 13 residues. Trimming left V 4 bases short and J 9 bases short, with 14 bases between. The CDR3 sequence is CASSASNGGEQFF. CDR3 bases: TGTGCCAGCAGCGCATCGAACGGAGGTGAGCAGTTCTTC.

The CDR3 spells CASSPRPDLGQPQHF. CDR3 DNA sequence: TGTGCCAGCTCACCTCGACCCGATCTAGGACAGCCCCAGCATTTT. The chain employs TRBV18 and TRBJ1-5; D is unclear. Trimming cost V 3 bases and J 7 bases, with 16 bases left between them. Germline assignment: CDR1 KGHSH and CDR2 LQKENI. The CDR3 length is 15 residues.

The chain uses TRBV7-3 and TRBJ2-1; D may be TRBD2 (6 bases). Germline CDR1 reads SGHTA; CDR2 reads FQGTGA. The CDR3 sequence is 19 residues long. V lost 5 bases and J lost 4, with 27 bases in between. Written as DNA, the CDR3 is TGTGCCAGCAGCCCAGCAGCCCAACCCCGGGACTGGCTGTACAATGAGCAGTTCTTC. Translated: CASSPAAQPRDWLYNEQFF.

This clone was observed a single time. This chain uses TRBV6-2 or TRBV6-3 with TRBJ1-2; 9 nucleotides agree with TRBD1. The V gene end was trimmed by 0 bases and the J gene end by 1 base; junction bases not matched to a gene: 3. The CDR3 is 16 residues long. The germline CDR1 and CDR2 sequences are MNHEY and SVGEGT. CDR3 sequence: CASSYSGTGINYGYTF. The CDR3, as DNA: TGTGCCAGCAGTTACTCGGGGACAGGGATTAACTATGGCTACACCTTC.

The chain links TRBV6-5 to TRBJ2-7; no firm D call. V lost 2 bases and J lost 6, with 5 bases in between. The CDR3 length is 11 residues. Germline CDR1 and CDR2: MNHEY and SVGAGI. The CDR3 region is CASSYSSEQYF. The CDR3 DNA reads TGTGCCAGCAGTTACAGCTCCGAGCAGTACTTC.

CDR3 sequence: CASSRPIEETQYF. The CDR3 DNA is TGTGCCAGCAGCCGCCCTATAGAAGAGACCCAGTACTTC. The V gene is TRBV5-4, the J gene TRBJ2-5; no firm D call. The V gene's germline CDR1 is SGHNT and CDR2 YYREEE (reference sequence). CDR3 length: 13 amino acids. Trimming shortened V by 4 bases and J by 3 bases, and 10 bases separated the two germline ends.

The table lists this clone with a few counts. The CDR3 loop is CASSARGSFGTGELFF. The CDR3 DNA sequence: TGTGCCAGCAGCGCGAGGGGGTCCTTCGGCACCGGGGAGCTGTTTTTT. The V and J genes are TRBV7-2 and TRBJ2-2; D may be TRBD1 (6 bases). There are 16 residues in the CDR3. The germline gives CDR1 SGHTA, CDR2 FQGNSA. V was trimmed by 5 bases and J by 4 bases, leaving 17 bases between them. Together with reference TRBV7-2 and TRBJ2-2, the CDR3 gives the full variable domain: GAGVSQSPSNKVTEKGKDVELRCDPISGHTALYWYRQSLGQGLEFLIYFQGNSAPDKSGLPSDRFSAERTGGSVSTLTIQRTQQEDSAVYLCASSARGSFGTGELFFGEGSRLTVL.

The gene calls are TRBV4-1 and TRBJ2-3, with 7 bases matching TRBD1. The length of the CDR3 is 16 residues. CDR1 is MGHRA, CDR2 YSYEKL, per germline. Trimming cost V 0 bases and J 1 base; bases outside gene matches: 4. CDR3 loop: CASSQDEGARTDTQYF. The CDR3 region has the DNA TGCGCCAGCAGCCAAGATGAGGGGGCCCGCACAGATACGCAGTATTTT.

The rearrangement joins TRBV7-2 to TRBJ2-3; 13 bases agree with TRBD2. This CDR3 spans 19 amino acids. The junction had 10 bases not matched to a gene; V was cut back by 2 bases and J by 2 bases. The germline CDR1 and CDR2 sequences are SGHTA and FQGNSA. The chain's CDR3 is CASSLFLTSGGGNTDTQYF. CDR3 nucleotides: TGTGCCAGCAGCTTATTTCTAACTAGCGGGGGGGGCAACACAGATACGCAGTATTTT.

The CDR3 here is CASSFSPGQGAPEAFF. For the CDR3, the DNA is TGCGCCAGCAGCTTTTCCCCGGGACAGGGGGCCCCTGAAGCTTTCTTT. The rearrangement uses TRBV5-1 and TRBJ1-1; 12 bases are a match to TRBD1. The length of the CDR3 is 16 residues. V was clipped by 2 bases and J by 6 bases; unmatched bases: 8. Per the germline V gene, CDR1 is SGHRS and CDR2 is YFSETQ.

The rearrangement joins TRBV21-1 to TRBJ2-2; the table names TRBD1, a call not compared with the DNA. TRBV21-1 is annotated as a pseudogene. The CDR3 extends over 18 amino acids. CDR3 in DNA: TGTGCCAGCAGCATACGAAGATCCGGGACAGGGGACACCGGGGAGCTGTTTTTT. It specifies CASSIRRSGTGDTGELFF.

This clone was detected once. DNA for the CDR3: TGCAGCGCCCTCGGGGGGCAGGCGACGGGCACAGATACGCAGTATTTT. This codes for CSALGGQATGTDTQYF. The chain employs TRBV29-1 and TRBJ2-3, with a weak D call TRBD2 (7 bases). The germline CDR1 and CDR2 sequences are SQVTM and ANQGSEA. The CDR3 contains 16 residues. V was shortened by 7 bases and J by 1 base, with 21 bases between the two germline ends.

The chain carries TRBV6-4 and TRBJ2-3; D is uncertain. The V end lost 4 bases, the J end lost 0 bases, and 5 bases lay between the germline ends. This CDR3 is 13 amino acids long. Per germline, CDR1 MRHNA and CDR2 SNTAGT. The CDR3 DNA reads TGTGCCAGCAGTGCGGGTAGCACAGATACGCAGTATTTT. Its protein product is CASSAGSTDTQYF.

V usage is TRBV7-9 and J usage is TRBJ2-3; 8 nucleotides line up with TRBD2. This CDR3 contains 14 residues. The J segment lost 6 bases and the V segment lost 5 bases, leaving 7 bases of the junction unmatched. Looked up from germline, CDR1 is SEHNR and CDR2 is FQNEAQ (reference sequence). CDR3 amino acids: CASSLGLAADTQYF. The CDR3 coding sequence is TGTGCCAGCAGCCTAGGACTAGCTGCCGATACGCAGTATTTT. Full variable domain (outside the CDR3, taken from reference TRBV7-9 and TRBJ2-3): DTGVSQNPRHKITKRGQNVTFRCDPISEHNRLYWYRQTLGQGPEFLTYFQNEAQLEKSRLLSDRFSAERPKGSFSTLEIQRTEQGDSAMYLCASSLGLAADTQYFGPGTRLTVL.

The chain joins TRBV13 to TRBJ2-1, with a possible D match to TRBD2 (5 bases). This CDR3 is 14 amino acids long. The V and J ends lost 0 bases and 3 bases respectively, with 6 bases between them. CDR1 is PRHDT and CDR2 is FYEKMQ in the germline V gene (reference sequence). The CDR3 loop reads CASSLGRVYNEQFF. The CDR3 nucleotides read TGTGCCAGCAGCTTAGGGCGGGTCTACAATGAGCAGTTCTTC.

The rearrangement joins TRBV11-2 to TRBJ2-2; 8 nucleotides align to TRBD2. This CDR3 region has 16 residues. Germline CDR1 reads SGHAT; CDR2 reads FQNNGV. Losses at the gene ends were 2 bases for V and 1 base for J; bases not matched to a gene: 3. The DNA of the CDR3 is TGTGCCAGCAGCTTAAGGCTAGCGGGGAACACCGGGGAGCTGTTTTTT. This translates into CASSLRLAGNTGELFF.

The chain carries TRBV7-2 and TRBJ2-2; possibly TRBD2 for D (5 bases). Germline V gene lookup returns CDR1 SGHTA and CDR2 FQGNSA. There are 15 residues in the CDR3. The V gene lost 1 base and the J gene lost 9 bases, with 15 bases spanning the gap. The CDR3 sequence: CASSLDRGRTRELFF. DNA of the CDR3: TGTGCCAGCAGCTTAGATCGGGGAAGGACGAGGGAGCTGTTTTTT.

This clone was recorded only once. The chain is built from TRBV11-3 and TRBJ1-1, with D perhaps TRBD1 (5 bases). The CDR3 runs to 14 residues. Trimming left V 2 bases short and J 3 bases short, with 10 bases between. Germline V lookup: CDR1 SGHNT, CDR2 YENEEA. CDR3 loop: CASSLYGGDTEAFF. CDR3 bases: TGTGCCAGCAGCTTATATGGAGGGGACACTGAAGCTTTCTTT.